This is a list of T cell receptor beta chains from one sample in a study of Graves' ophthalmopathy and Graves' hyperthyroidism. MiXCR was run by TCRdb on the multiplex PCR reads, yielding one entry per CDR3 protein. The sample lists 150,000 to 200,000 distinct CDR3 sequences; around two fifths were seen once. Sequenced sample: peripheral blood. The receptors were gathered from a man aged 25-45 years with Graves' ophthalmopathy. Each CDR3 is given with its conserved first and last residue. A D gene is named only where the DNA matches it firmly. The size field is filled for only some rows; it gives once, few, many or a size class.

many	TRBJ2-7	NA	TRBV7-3	TGTGCCAGCAGCCACGGACATAACTACGAGCAGTACTTC	CASSHGHNYEQYF
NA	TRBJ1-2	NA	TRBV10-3	TGTGCCATCAGTGAGTGGGCCTCGAGTTATGGCTACACCTTC	CAISEWASSYGYTF
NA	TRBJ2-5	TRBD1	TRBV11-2	TGTGCCAGCAGCTCATGGACAGGGAGAGGTGAGACCCAGTACTTC	CASSSWTGRGETQYF
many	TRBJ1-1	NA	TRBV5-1	TGCGCCAGCAGCCTTGAGGGACGGAACACTGAAGCTTTCTTT	CASSLEGRNTEAFF
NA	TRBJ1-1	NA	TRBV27	TGTGCCAGCAGTTTAGGGGAAGACACTGAAGCTTTCTTT	CASSLGEDTEAFF
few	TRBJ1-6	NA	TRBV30	TGTGCCTGGAGTGTACCGAATTCACCCCTCCACTTT	CAWSVPNSPLHF
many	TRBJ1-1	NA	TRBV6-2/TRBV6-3	TGTGCCAGCAGTTACGGAGGAGGGGCCCTGAACACTGAAGCTTTCTTT	CASSYGGGALNTEAFF
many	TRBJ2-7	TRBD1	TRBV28	TGTGCCAGCAGTTTTTCTCAGGGGGCCTACGAGCAGTACTTC	CASSFSQGAYEQYF
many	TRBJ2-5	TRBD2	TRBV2	TGTGCCAGCAGTGAAATCCCTCTAGCGGCCCGAGAGACCCAGTACTTC	CASSEIPLAARETQYF
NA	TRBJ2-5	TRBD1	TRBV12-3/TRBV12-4	TGTGCCAGCAGTTTGGAGACAGGGGGTTCAGAGACCCAGTACTTC	CASSLETGGSETQYF
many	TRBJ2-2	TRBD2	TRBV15	TGTGCCACCAGCAGAGGAAAGGGACTAGCGGGAAACACCGGGGAGCTGTTTTTT	CATSRGKGLAGNTGELFF
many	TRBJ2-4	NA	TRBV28	TGTGCCAGCGGAAGGGATTTTTCCAAAAACATTCAGTACTTC	CASGRDFSKNIQYF
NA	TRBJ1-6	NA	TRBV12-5	TGTGCTAGTGGCTCCCGAACCGTGGGTAATTCACCCCTCCACTTT	CASGSRTVGNSPLHF
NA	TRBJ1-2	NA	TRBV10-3	TGTGCCACCCCAGAGATAGACAGAATTAACTATGGCTACACCTTC	CATPEIDRINYGYTF
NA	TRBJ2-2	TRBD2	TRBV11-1	TGTGCCAGCAGCTTATACGAGCGGGGAGACACCGGGGAGCTGTTTTTT	CASSLYERGDTGELFF
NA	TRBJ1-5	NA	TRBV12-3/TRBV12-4	TGTGCCAGCACCGAGGAGGGGGACCGCAATCAGCCCCAGCATTTT	CASTEEGDRNQPQHF
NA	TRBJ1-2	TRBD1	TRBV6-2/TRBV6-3	TGTGCCAGCAGTCACTCGGACAGGAGCTATGGCTACACCTTC	CASSHSDRSYGYTF
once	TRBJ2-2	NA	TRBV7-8	TGTGCCAGCAGCTTAGCGCCCGTAGTCACCGGGGAGCTGTTTTTT	CASSLAPVVTGELFF
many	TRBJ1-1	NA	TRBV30	TGTGCCTGGAGTGAGGTCGCCAGCGGGGACACTGAAGCTTTCTTT	CAWSEVASGDTEAFF
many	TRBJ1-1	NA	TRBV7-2	TGTGCCAGCAGCTTAAGGGAAGGGGACACTGAAGCTTTCTTT	CASSLREGDTEAFF
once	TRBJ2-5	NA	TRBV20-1	TGCAGTGCTAGATCAGAGACATTCCGAGAGACCCAGTACTTC	CSARSETFRETQYF
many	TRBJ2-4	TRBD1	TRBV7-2	TGTGCCAGCAGCTTAGGGACAGGGGCGAGTGGCCAAAACATTCAGTACTTC	CASSLGTGASGQNIQYF
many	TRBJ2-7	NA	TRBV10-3	TGTGCCATCAGTAGGGCAGAGGACTACGGCGAGCAGTACTTC	CAISRAEDYGEQYF
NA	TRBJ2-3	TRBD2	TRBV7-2	TGTGCCAGCAGCGTAGGACTAGCTACAGATACGCAGTATTTT	CASSVGLATDTQYF
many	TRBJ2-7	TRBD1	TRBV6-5	TGTGCCACAGGGGACAGGGGAGACGAGCAGTACTTC	CATGDRGDEQYF
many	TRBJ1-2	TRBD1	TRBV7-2	TGTGCCAGCAGCTTGGGACAGGGGGCGAGGGGCTACACCTTC	CASSLGQGARGYTF
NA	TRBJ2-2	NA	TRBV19	TGTGCCAGTAGTACAAATGTAGCGGCGAACACCGGGGAGCTGTTTTTT	CASSTNVAANTGELFF
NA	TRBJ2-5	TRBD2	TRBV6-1	TGTGCCAGCAGCCACTTGGGACTAGCGGGAGTAGAGACCCAGTACTTC	CASSHLGLAGVETQYF
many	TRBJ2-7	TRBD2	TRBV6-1	TGTGCCAGCAGCAGTGGGGCGGGAGCGAGAGAGCAGTACTTC	CASSSGAGAREQYF
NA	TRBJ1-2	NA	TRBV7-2	TGTGCCAGCAGCCTCACCGGTACTAACTATGGCTACACCTTC	CASSLTGTNYGYTF
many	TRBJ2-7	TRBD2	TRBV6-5	TGTGCCAGCAGCCCGAAGGGCGGGAGGACTTACGAGCAGTACTTC	CASSPKGGRTYEQYF
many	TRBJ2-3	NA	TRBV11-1	TGTGCCAGCAGCTTAATTTCCACAGATACGCAGTATTTT	CASSLISTDTQYF
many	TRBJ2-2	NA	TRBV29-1	TGCAGCGCTGCTTCGGGACACCTTAACACCGGGGAGCTGTTTTTT	CSAASGHLNTGELFF
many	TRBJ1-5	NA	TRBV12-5	TGTGCTAGTGGTCGTGACGTCAATCAGCCCCAGCATTTT	CASGRDVNQPQHF